Below are 9 T cell receptor beta chains sequenced from a single sample in a study of blood T cell repertoires in COVID-19. Assay used: immunoSEQ multiplex PCR; TCRdb lists only in-frame clones, some missing. The sample lists 150,000 to 200,000 clones, about 89% occurring once. The specimen sequenced was PBMCs or T cells enriched from blood (not recorded which). The origin of the receptors is a woman between 18 and 29 years old who had recovered from COVID-19.

This chain uses TRBV18 with TRBJ1-3; the D is unclear. CDR1 and CDR2 (germline): KGHSH, LQKENI. This CDR3 has 15 residues. V was shortened by 5 bases and J by 0 bases, with 11 bases between the two germline ends. CDR3 nucleotide sequence: TGTGCCAGCTCAAATATGGGGAGCTCTGGAAACACCATATATTTT. Protein product: CASSNMGSSGNTIYF.

In DNA form, the CDR3 reads TGTGCCACAGCCGGACAGGGAATCGTCGGGGAGCTGTTTTTT. Translation: CATAGQGIVGELFF. This chain uses TRBV7-9 with TRBJ2-2, with 8 bases identical to TRBD1. J was trimmed by 7 bases and V by 10 bases; bases with no gene match: 11. This CDR3 comprises 14 residues. Germline V gene sequence: CDR1 SEHNR, CDR2 FQNEAQ (reference sequence).

The chain has TRBV2 and TRBJ1-6, with D possibly TRBD1 on 6 matching bases. CDR3 length: 15 residues. Trimming pared 5 bases from V and 7 bases from J, leaving 15 bases between. Germline V gene lookup returns CDR1 SNHLY and CDR2 FYNNEI. Here the CDR3 reads CASSSRQGRNSPLHF. The CDR3 DNA follows: TGTGCCAGCAGTTCGCGTCAGGGGCGGAATTCACCCCTCCACTTT.

CDR3 coding DNA: TGTGCCAGCAGTTTAGGAGGCCCGAATCAGCCCCAGCATTTT. Its translation: CASSLGGPNQPQHF. This chain uses TRBV2 with TRBJ1-5; no clear D gene. V lost 5 bases to trimming and J lost 4 bases, with 12 bases between them. CDR3 length: 14 amino acids. The germline V gene encodes CDR1 SNHLY and CDR2 FYNNEI.

This clone occurred once. V usage is TRBV5-4 and J usage is TRBJ2-1; 12 bases agree with TRBD2. With 6 bases clipped from V and 0 bases from J, the junction kept 10 bases outside the gene matches. The germline V gene has CDR1 SGHNT and CDR2 YYREEE (reference sequence). CDR3 length: 18 amino acids. CDR3 sequence (DNA): TGTGCCAGCACCCCCCGGGCTAGCGGGAGGGCCTCCTACAATGAGCAGTTCTTC. As protein: CASTPRASGRASYNEQFF. The full variable domain, its missing parts supplied by reference TRBV5-4 and TRBJ2-1, is ETGVTQSPTHLIKTRGQQVTLRCSSQSGHNTVSWYQQALGQGPQFIFQYYREEENGRGNFPPRFSGLQFPNYSSELNVNALELDDSALYLCASTPRASGRASYNEQFFGPGTRLTVL.

The chain uses TRBV6-5 and TRBJ2-1; 12 bases agree with TRBD2. The junction had 2 bases not matched to a gene; V was cut back by 6 bases and J by 2 bases. CDR3 size: 15 residues. Germline V gives CDR1 MNHEY, CDR2 SVGAGI. The chain's CDR3 is CASSRLAGAYNEQFF. The CDR3 DNA reads as TGTGCCAGCAGCCGACTAGCGGGAGCCTACAATGAGCAGTTCTTC.

V gene TRBV2 combines with J gene TRBJ1-2; perhaps TRBD1 as D (5 bases). The V end was cut by 0 bases, the J end by 6 bases, with 5 bases between. The germline V gene has CDR1 SNHLY and CDR2 FYNNEI. This CDR3 contains 12 residues. CDR3 region: CASSEAGDGYTF. The CDR3 DNA sequence: TGTGCCAGCAGTGAAGCAGGGGATGGCTACACCTTC.

This clone showed up just once. J is TRBJ2-3 and V is TRBV19; the match to TRBD2 covers 8 bases. The ends lost 4 bases at V and 1 base at J; junction bases unmatched: 7. The CDR3 runs 16 residues. From germline, CDR1 is LNHDA and CDR2 SQIVND (reference sequence). As DNA, the CDR3 is TGTGCCAGTAGTACGCGGGGGGAGGGACGCACAGATACGCAGTATTTT. Protein product: CASSTRGEGRTDTQYF.

This clone was recorded only once. The chain has TRBV5-4 and TRBJ2-2, with 11 bases matching TRBD2. Germline V gene lookup returns CDR1 SGHNT and CDR2 YYREEE (reference sequence). The V and J ends lost 9 bases and 3 bases, in that order; junction bases with no gene match: 10. This CDR3 is built from 16 residues. CDR3 sequence (DNA): TGTGCCACCAGTAGCGGGAGGGCCAGGGACACCGGGGAGCTGTTTTTT. It encodes CATSSGRARDTGELFF.